The 2 T cell receptor beta chains reported below all come from one sample, sequenced in a study of CD8 T cells in Susac syndrome. Random hexamers were used to reverse transcribe about 0.5 to 1 ug of RNA. MiXCR, run by TCRdb on the immunoSEQ multiplex PCR reads, gives a single entry per CDR3 protein. The data hold about 150,000 distinct CDR3 sequences, with about 90% observed a single time. Sequences were obtained from CD4+ T cells from PBMCs. The receptors shown here come from a human donor in good health.

V is TRBV20-1 and J is TRBJ1-1; D is unresolved. In germline, CDR1 is DFQATT, CDR2 SNEGSKA (reference sequence). With 6 bases removed from V and 3 bases from J, the gap between germline ends came to 8 bases. The CDR3 has 11 amino acids. The CDR3 DNA follows: TGCAGTGCGAGACCCTACACTGAAGCTTTCTTT. Protein sequence: CSARPYTEAFF.

J is TRBJ2-5 and V is TRBV20-1; 9 nucleotides line up with TRBD2. CDR1 and CDR2 (germline): DFQATT, SNEGSKA (reference sequence). The V and J ends lost 3 bases and 4 bases, in that order; junction bases with no gene match: 3. This CDR3 has 13 residues. As DNA, the CDR3 is TGCAGTGCTAGTGCACTAGCGGGAGAGACCCAGTACTTC. Residues: CSASALAGETQYF.